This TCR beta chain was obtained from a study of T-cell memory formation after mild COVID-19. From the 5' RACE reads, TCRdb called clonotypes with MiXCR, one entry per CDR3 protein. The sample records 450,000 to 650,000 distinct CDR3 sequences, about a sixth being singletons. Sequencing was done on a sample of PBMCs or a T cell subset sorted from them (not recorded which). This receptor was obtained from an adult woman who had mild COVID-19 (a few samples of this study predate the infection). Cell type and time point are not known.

The CDR3 sequence: CASSEPGQGNRGYTF. In DNA form, the CDR3 reads TGTGCCAGCAGTGAGCCTGGACAGGGGAATCGTGGCTACACCTTC. The chain couples TRBV25-1 to TRBJ1-2, with 9 bases identical to TRBD1. This CDR3 spans 15 amino acids. Germline trimming cut 3 bases from V and 7 bases from J; bases unmatched to any gene: 9. Germline values: CDR1 MGHDK, CDR2 SYGVNS.